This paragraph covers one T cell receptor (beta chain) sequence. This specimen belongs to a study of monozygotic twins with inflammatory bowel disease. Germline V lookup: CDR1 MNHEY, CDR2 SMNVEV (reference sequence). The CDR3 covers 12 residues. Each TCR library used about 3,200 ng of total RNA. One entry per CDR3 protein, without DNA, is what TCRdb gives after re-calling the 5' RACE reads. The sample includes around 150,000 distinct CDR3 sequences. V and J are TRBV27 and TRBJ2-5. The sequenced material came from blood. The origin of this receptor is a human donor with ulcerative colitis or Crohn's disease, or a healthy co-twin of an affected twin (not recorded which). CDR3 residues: CASSKYQETQYF.